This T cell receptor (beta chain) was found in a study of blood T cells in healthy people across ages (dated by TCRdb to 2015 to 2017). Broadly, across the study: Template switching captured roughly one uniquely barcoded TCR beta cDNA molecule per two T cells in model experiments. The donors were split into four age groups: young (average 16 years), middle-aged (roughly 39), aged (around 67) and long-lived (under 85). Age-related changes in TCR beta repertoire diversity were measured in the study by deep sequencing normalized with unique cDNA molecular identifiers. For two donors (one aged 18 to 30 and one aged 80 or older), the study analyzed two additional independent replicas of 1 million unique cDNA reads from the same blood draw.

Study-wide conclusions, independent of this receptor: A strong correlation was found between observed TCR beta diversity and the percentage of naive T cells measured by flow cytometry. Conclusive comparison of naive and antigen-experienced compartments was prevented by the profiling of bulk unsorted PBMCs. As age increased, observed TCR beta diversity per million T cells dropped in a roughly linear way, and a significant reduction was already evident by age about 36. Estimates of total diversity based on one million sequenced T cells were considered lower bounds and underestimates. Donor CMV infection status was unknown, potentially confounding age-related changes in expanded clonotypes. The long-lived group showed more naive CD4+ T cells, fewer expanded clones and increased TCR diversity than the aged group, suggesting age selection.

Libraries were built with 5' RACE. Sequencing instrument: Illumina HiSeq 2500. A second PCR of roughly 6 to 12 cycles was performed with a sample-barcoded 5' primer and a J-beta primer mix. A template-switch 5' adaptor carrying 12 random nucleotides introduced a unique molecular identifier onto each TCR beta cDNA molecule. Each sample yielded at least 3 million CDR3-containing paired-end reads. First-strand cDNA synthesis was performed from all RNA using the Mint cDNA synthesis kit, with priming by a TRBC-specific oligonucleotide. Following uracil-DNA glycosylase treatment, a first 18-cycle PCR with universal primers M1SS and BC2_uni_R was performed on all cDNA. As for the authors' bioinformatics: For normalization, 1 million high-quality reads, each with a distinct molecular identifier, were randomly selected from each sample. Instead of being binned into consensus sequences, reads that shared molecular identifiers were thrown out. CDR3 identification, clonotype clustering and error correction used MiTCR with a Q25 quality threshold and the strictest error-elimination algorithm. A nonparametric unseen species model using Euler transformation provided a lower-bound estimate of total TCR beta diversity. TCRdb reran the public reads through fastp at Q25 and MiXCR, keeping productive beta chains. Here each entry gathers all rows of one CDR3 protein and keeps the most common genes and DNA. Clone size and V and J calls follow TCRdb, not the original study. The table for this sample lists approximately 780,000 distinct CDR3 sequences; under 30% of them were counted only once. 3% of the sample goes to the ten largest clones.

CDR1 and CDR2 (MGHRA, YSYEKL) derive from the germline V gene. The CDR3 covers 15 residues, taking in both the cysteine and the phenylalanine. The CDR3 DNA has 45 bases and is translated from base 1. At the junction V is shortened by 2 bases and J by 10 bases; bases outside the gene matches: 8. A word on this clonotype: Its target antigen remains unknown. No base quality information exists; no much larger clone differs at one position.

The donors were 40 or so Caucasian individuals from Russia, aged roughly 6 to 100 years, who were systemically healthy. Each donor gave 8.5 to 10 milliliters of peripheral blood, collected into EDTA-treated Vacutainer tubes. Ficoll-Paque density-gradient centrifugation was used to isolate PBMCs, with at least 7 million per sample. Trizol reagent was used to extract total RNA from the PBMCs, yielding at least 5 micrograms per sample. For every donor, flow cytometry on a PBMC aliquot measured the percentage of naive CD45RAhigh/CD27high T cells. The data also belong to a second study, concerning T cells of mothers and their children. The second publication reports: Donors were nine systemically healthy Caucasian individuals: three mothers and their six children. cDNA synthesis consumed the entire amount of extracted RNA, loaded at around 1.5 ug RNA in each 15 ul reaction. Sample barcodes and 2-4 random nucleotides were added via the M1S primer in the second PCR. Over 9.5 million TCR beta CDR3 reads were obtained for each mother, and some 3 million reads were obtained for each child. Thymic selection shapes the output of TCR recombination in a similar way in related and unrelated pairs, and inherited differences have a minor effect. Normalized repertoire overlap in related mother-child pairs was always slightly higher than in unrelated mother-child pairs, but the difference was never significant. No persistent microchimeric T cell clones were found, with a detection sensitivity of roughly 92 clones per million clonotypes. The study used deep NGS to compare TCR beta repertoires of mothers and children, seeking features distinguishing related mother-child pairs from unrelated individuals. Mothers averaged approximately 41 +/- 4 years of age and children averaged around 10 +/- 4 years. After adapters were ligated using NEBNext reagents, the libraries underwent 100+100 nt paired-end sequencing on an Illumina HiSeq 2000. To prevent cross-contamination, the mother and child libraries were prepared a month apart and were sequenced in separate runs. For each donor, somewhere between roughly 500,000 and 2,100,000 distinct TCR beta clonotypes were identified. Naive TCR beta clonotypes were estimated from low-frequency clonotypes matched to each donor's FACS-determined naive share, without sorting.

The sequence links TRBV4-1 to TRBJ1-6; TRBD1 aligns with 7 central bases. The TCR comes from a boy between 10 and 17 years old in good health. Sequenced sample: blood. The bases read TGCGCCAGCAGCCAATCCACAGGGGCTCGATCACCCCTCCACTTT. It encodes CASSQSTGARSPLHF.